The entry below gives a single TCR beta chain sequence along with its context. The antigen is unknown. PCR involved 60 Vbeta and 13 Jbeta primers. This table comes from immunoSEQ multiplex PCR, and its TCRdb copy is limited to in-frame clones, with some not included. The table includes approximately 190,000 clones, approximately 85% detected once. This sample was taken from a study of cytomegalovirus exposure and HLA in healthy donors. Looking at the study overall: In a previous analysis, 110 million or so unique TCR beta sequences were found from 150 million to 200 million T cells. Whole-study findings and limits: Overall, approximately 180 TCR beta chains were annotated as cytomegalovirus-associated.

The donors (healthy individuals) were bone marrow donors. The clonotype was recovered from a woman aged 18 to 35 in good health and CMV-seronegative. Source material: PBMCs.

The CDR3 DNA follows: TGCGCCAGCAGCCCCCCAGACAGGAGGACAGATACGCAGTATTTT. It encodes CASSPPDRRTDTQYF. The V call is TRBV23-1, the J call TRBJ2-3; possible D gene TRBD1, 6 bases. TRBV23-1 is filed as an ORF, its function uncertain. The V end was cut by 6 bases, the J end by 3 bases, with 16 bases between. This CDR3 region has 15 residues.